This T cell receptor beta chain was identified in a study of blood T cells in healthy people across ages. The authors ran a second PCR of 7 to 11 cycles using a sample-barcoded 5' primer and a J-beta primer mix. TCRdb fed the 5' RACE reads into MiXCR, producing one record per CDR3 protein. Among about 730,000 distinct CDR3 sequences, 40% to 45% were seen once, and the ten largest hold less than 25%. The table lists this clonotype with a count of one. CDR3 length: 13 residues. Germline V gene data show CDR1 as DFQATT and CDR2 as SNEGSKA (reference sequence). RNA extraction gave at least 5.5 micrograms of total RNA per sample.

Sequencing used blood. This chain joins TRBV20-1 and TRBJ2-5; weak D call: TRBD2 (6 bases). TRBJ2-7 explains the end of the DNA better; the J call may be wrong. The clonotype originates from a woman aged 60 to 75 in good health. CDR3 region: CSASSAGLYEQYF. The CDR3 DNA reads as TGCAGTGCTTCGTCGGCGGGGCTTTACGAGCAGTACTTC.